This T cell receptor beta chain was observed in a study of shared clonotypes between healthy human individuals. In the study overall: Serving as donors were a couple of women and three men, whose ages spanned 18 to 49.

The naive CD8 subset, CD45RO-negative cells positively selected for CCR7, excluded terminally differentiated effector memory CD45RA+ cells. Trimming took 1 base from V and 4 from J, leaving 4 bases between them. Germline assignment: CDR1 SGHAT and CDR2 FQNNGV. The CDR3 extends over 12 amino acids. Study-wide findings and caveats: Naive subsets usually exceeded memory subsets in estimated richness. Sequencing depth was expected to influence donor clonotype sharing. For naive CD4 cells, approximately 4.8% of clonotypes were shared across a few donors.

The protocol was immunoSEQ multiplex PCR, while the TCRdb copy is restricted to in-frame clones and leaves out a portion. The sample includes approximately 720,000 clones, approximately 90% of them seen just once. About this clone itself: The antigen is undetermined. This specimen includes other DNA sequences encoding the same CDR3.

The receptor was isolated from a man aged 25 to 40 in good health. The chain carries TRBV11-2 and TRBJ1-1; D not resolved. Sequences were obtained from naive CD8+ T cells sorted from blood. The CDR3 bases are TGTGCCAGCAGCTTAGTAGGCACTGAAGCTTTCTTT. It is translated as CASSLVGTEAFF.